The T cell receptor beta chain described here comes from a study of cytomegalovirus exposure and HLA in healthy donors. Study-wide context: Drawn from HLA-typed donors, about 85 million unique TCRs were held in an early data release.

Germline lookup yields CDR1 MNHNY and CDR2 SVGAGI (reference sequence). There are 15 residues in the CDR3. V lost 6 bases and J 1 base, leaving 15 bases between the germline ends. PCR was performed using 60 Vbeta and 13 Jbeta primers. Measured with immunoSEQ multiplex PCR; TCRdb has only the in-frame clones, and not every one. This sample's table reports 50,000 to 80,000 clones. J is TRBJ2-5 and V is TRBV6-6, with TRBD1 as a possible D gene (7 bases). The sequence derives from a woman aged 18-29 years in good health and CMV-seronegative. Sequencing was carried out using PBMCs. CDR3 residues: CASSPQGGPQETQYF. The DNA for the CDR3 is TGTGCCAGCAGCCCCCAGGGGGGCCCCCAAGAGACCCAGTACTTC.